Included here is one T cell receptor (beta chain) sequence, with context. Its antigen specificity is not known. No per-base quality is available; no much larger clone lies one base away. The data belong to a study of shared clonotypes between healthy human individuals (dated by TCRdb to 2018 to 2020). Looking at the study overall: The cohort included a few men and a couple of women between 18 and 49 years of age. To increase sequencing depth and limit assay-specific biases, different laboratories used diverse techniques to prepare libraries and sequence TCR repertoires. To estimate repertoire size and how much clonotype sharing occurs between individuals, the study deeply sequenced the blood TCR repertoires of roughly 5 healthy adults. Each donor's leukapheresis produced roughly between roughly 0.85 and 9.5 billion PBMCs. What the study reported, not specific to this receptor: The small number of donors limited the genetic and exposure-history diversity represented. Only blood was sampled, and tissue TCR repertoires likely differ from those in blood. Based on pairwise subsampling, the degree of clonotype sharing among donors was expected to be affected by sequencing depth.

V and J are trimmed by 1 base and 3 bases, and the gene matches miss 6 bases of the junction. The CDR3 runs 15 amino acids, cysteine and phenylalanine included. Only the CDR3 portion is preserved as DNA: 45 bases, with reading frame beginning at the first base. CDR1 and CDR2 are drawn from the germline V gene: MGHRA, YSYEKL. Donors were healthy HIV-negative adults with no recently reported acute infections or vaccinations. All donors were Caucasian adults living in Nashville, Tennessee, USA. For unsorted samples, about 87 million PBMCs were counted, and genomic DNA was extracted using the QIAamp DNA Blood Mini kit. After blood collection by leukapheresis, PBMCs were isolated using Ficoll-Histopaque density gradient centrifugation and then cryopreserved in the vapor phase of liquid nitrogen. Using the deep immunoSEQ assay, TCR CDR3 regions were amplified from genomic DNA by multiplex PCR. Extracted genomic DNA from each cell subset was distributed evenly across all wells of several immunoSEQ 96-well plates, and each plate was treated as a replicate. For unsorted PBMC, about 0.3 ug genomic DNA, equal to 32,000 or so T cell genomes, was loaded into each replicate PCR. Genomic DNA from unsorted PBMC was sequenced over ten immunoSEQ deep assay plates. Purified libraries were measured with a Qubit 3.0 fluorometer, size-checked on a Bioanalyzer 2100, and measured again with the KAPA Library Quantification kit. Every immunoSEQ 96-well plate was sequenced on a dedicated single-read 150-cycle Illumina NextSeq 550 flow cell. Processing in the source paper ran as follows. Because the immunoSEQ output held only junctional sequences and lacked quality scores, the filtering could not match the filtering applied to full-length reads. To assign V/J genes and CDR3, sequences were annotated against IMGT germline references using PyIR, a Python wrapper for IgBLAST v1.9. Reads were filtered out if the reads had weak V/J assignments (E-value above 1e-6), no CDR3, stop codons, out-of-frame junctions, or ambiguous translated residues. V3J clonotypes were defined by identical inferred V gene, J gene, and CDR3 amino acid sequence. To compute the percentage overlap between repertoires, the number of shared unique clonotypes was divided by the size of the smaller repertoire. Three approaches were used to assess repertoire richness: RTK rarefaction, the Chao1 estimator, and Recon v2.1 estimates of unobserved clonotypes. TCRdb stores this immuneACCESS table with in-frame sequences only. Part of the clones is absent; in the studies checked, under half of the shortfall reflects unresolved V genes, and no reason is known for the rest. The V and J calls and clone size were taken over from that table, and D and trimming were inferred from the DNA. This sample lists hundreds of thousands of clones; roughly 80% were detected once. Approximately 13% of the sample comes from the top ten.

The sequence joins TRBV4-1 to TRBJ2-7; 7 central bases correspond to TRBD1. Sequenced: PBMCs. The sequence was collected from a woman aged 40 to 50 in good health. Some clones in this sample may be carry-over from other donors' samples. CDR3 loop: CASSQAGTEGYEQYF. The sequenced DNA: TGCGCCAGCAGCCAAGCGGGGACAGAGGGCTACGAGCAGTACTTC.